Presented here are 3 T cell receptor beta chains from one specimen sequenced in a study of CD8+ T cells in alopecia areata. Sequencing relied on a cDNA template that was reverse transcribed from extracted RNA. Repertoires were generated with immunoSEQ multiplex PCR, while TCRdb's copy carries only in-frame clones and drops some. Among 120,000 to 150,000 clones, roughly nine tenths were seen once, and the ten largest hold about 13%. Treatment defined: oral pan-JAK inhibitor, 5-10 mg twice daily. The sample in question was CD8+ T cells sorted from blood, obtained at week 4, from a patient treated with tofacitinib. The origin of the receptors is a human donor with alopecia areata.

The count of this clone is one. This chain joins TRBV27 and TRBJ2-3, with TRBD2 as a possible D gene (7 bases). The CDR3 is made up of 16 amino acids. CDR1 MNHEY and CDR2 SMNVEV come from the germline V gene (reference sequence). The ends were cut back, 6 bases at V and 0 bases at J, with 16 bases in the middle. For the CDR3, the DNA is TGTGCCAGCAGCCGCGGGGGCGGCACTAGCACAGATACGCAGTATTTT. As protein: CASSRGGGTSTDTQYF.

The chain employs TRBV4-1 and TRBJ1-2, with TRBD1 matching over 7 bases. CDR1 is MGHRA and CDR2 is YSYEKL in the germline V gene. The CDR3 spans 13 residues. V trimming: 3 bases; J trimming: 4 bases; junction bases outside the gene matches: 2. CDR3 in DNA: TGCGCCAGCAGCCAGGACAGGATCTATGGCTACACCTTC. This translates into CASSQDRIYGYTF.

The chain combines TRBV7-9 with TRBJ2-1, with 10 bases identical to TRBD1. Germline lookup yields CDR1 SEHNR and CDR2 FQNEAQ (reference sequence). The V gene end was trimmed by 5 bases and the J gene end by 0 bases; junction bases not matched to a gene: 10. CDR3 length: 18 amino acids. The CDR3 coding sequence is TGTGCCAGCAGCCCGTCACGACAGGGGGCCGACTCCTACAATGAGCAGTTCTTC. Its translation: CASSPSRQGADSYNEQFF.